This T cell receptor beta chain appears in the sequencing data of a study of metastatic and nonmetastatic thyroid tumors. About the study: Thyroid patients, malignant and benign, had repertoires compared across blood and tumor or nodule tissue.

A word on this clone: Its antigen is undetermined. This may be a read error: a much more frequent sequence differs by one nucleotide. This specimen includes other DNA sequences encoding the same CDR3.

General study findings and limits: It was reported that TCR beta diversity was significantly higher in malignant thyroid tumors than benign nodules, in blood and tumor.

As originally analysed: Variation in CDR3 across clinicopathological groups served as the basis for constructing a distant-metastasis classifier in papillary thyroid cancer. TCRdb re-called the PCR reads through MiXCR. The V and J calls follow TCRdb's processing rather than the paper's. Of about 92,000 clones in the sample, 15% were seen once. The CDR3 is made up of 11 amino acids. Per germline, CDR1 ENHRY and CDR2 SYGVKD. Until they underwent thyroid surgery, no patient had received any treatment. Sequencing was carried out using blood. V gene TRBV10-3 combines with J gene TRBJ2-1, with no clear D. This clonotype was sampled from a female donor with papillary thyroid cancer or a benign thyroid nodule (not recorded which). Some clones in this sample may be carry-over from other donors' samples. This CDR3 reads CATIGSNEQFF. The DNA of the CDR3 is TGCGCCACCATAGGGTCGAATGAGCAGTTCTTC.